Described below is a single T cell receptor beta chain sequence and its context. Its antigen is undetermined. The V end was cut by 0 bases, the J end by 1 base, with 10 bases between. The CDR3 loop spans 15 amino acids. CDR1 is SGHRS and CDR2 is YFSETQ in the germline V gene. TCRdb re-called the 5' RACE reads through MiXCR, storing one row per CDR3 protein. The sample consists of 470,000 or so distinct CDR3 sequences, roughly 17% of them appearing once. The data are from a study of T-cell memory formation after mild COVID-19. Study background: Largely, TCR clusters stayed within a single donor.

Study-wide points: The study found balanced CD4/CD8 in clones contracting day 15 to 85 and a CD4+ lean in later expanders.

Source material: PBMCs or a T cell subset sorted from them (not recorded which). The chain recombines TRBV5-1 with TRBJ1-1; D ambiguous. The sequence was collected from a man between 18 and 35 years old who had mild COVID-19 (a few samples of this study predate the infection). Cell type and time point are not known. The DNA for the CDR3 is TGCGCCAGCAGCTTGGAGTCCGCCGGGAACACTGAAGCTTTCTTT. It yields the protein CASSLESAGNTEAFF.